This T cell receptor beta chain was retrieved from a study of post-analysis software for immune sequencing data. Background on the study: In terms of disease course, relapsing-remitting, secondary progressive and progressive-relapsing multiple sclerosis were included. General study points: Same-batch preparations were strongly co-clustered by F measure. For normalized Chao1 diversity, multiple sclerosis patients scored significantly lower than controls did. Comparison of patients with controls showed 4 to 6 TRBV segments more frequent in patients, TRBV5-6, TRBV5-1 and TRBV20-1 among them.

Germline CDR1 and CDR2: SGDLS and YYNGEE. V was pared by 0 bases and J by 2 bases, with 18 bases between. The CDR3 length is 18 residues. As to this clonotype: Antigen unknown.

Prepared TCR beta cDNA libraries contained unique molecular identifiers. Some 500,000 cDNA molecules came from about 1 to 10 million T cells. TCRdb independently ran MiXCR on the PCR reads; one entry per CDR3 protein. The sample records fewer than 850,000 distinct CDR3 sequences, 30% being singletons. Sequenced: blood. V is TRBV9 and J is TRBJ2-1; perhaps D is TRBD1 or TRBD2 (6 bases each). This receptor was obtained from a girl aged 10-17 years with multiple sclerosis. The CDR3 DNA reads TGTGCCAGCAGCGTAGCTGGGAGCGGAGGGGGGCCCTACAATGAGCAGTTCTTC. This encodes CASSVAGSGGGPYNEQFF.